A single TCR beta chain is shown here with its context. What antigen it recognizes has not been identified. Base quality data are lacking; no much larger clone is found one base away. This sample was included in a study of T cell responses to AZD1222 COVID-19 vaccine (dated by TCRdb to about 2021). Notes on the research overall: Because spike-specific TCR depth and breadth did not differ between the two schedules, AZD1222 recipients who got a second dose at roughly 4 weeks were pooled with those who got a second dose at roughly 12 weeks. TCR sequencing covered roughly 230 trial participants: 200 to 220 given two doses of AZD1222 and about 26 given two doses of MenACWY control vaccine. Trial participants were enrolled by age into subgroups of 18-55, 56-69 and 70-plus years, and about 150, 27 and 61 TCR-sequenced participants, respectively, were included in these subgroups.

Including the terminal cysteine and phenylalanine, the CDR3 comprises 13 residues. Just the 39-base CDR3 DNA is kept, in frame starting at base 1. CDR1 and CDR2 were assigned from the germline V gene (reference sequence) as LNHDA and SQIVND. The V end loses 3 bases and the J end loses 5 bases, and a stretch of 10 bases separates them. The CDR3 regions of human TCRbeta chains were analyzed by immunosequencing. In the source study's methods: Repertoire TCRs were checked for matches against a reference library of SARS-CoV-2-specific TCRs that had been generated using the MIRA antigen-specificity platform. Breadth was defined as the fraction of unique TCRs that were SARS-CoV-2-associated. Depth was defined as the fraction of total T cells that were SARS-CoV-2-associated. Using the MIRA data, each spike-specific TCR was mapped to the spike region that the TCR reacts to and placed in a CD4 or CD8 class. Log10-transformed breadth and depth values were compared by one-way ANOVA with Sidak's multiple comparisons tests. Not all clones reach the TCRdb copy of this immuneACCESS table, which keeps in-frame sequences only. Checked studies attribute under half of the gap to unresolved V genes and leave the rest unexplained. V, J and clone size are taken as reported in that table, and D and trimming were inferred from the DNA itself. Counted in this sample were 150,000 to 200,000 clones; about nine tenths of them appeared once. More than 5% of the sample lies in the top ten.

The time point label for this specimen denotes: baseline before first vaccination. Samples from vaccinated people were obtained from the UK trials COV001 and COV002, which included a single-blind randomized controlled phase 2/3 trial of AZD1222 (ChAdOx1 nCoV-19) in healthy adults. Trial participant PBMC samples were collected at day 0 and day 28 after the second dose for TCRbeta chain sequencing. On the study overall, not on this receptor specifically: The whole spike protein was spanned by vaccine-associated CD4 TCRs, and dominant responses were seen in regions 160-218 and 743-854. The 56-69-year group was small, and its depth increase did not reach significance, likely because of low power. No day 14 peak-response samples were available, so repertoires were characterized only after the peak T cell response. Spike-specific TCR breadth and depth rose significantly after two AZD1222 doses compared with day 0 and with MenACWY recipients. Participants were mostly white British and included more females than males, and it was suggested by the authors that clonal diversity may have been underestimated. Nearly half of unique spike-specific TCRs reportedly recognized epitopes outside regions mutated in the B.1.351 and B.1.1.7 variants. Conclusions about previously exposed vaccinees were limited because only a handful of AZD1222 recipients were SARS-CoV-2 seropositive at baseline.

The sequences come from peripheral blood, collected on day 0 of AZD1222 vaccination. The V and J genes are TRBV19 and TRBJ1-2; the D segment could be TRBD1, given 6 matching bases. The receptor's source is an adult in good health. CDR3 loop: CASSMAGAYGYTF. The DNA sequence is as follows: TGTGCCAGTAGTATGGCGGGGGCGTATGGCTACACCTTC.